A single sample gave rise to the 19 T cell receptor beta chains below, sequenced in a study of identical twins. One entry per CDR3 protein, called by TCRdb with MiXCR from the 5' RACE reads. Among 1.5 million or so distinct CDR3 sequences listed, 32% were seen once. The sequencing input was cord blood. All receptors come from a newborn girl in good health.

As to this clonotype: A junction end diverges from the germline sequence, so it may reflect a read error. The V and J genes are TRBV7-2 and TRBJ1-4; no clear D gene. The CDR3 runs to 15 residues. Germline V CDR1 and CDR2: SGHTA, FQGNSA. The CDR3 protein is CAGSLSKGMSEKLFF. Written as DNA, the CDR3 is TGTGCCGGCAGCTTATCCAAGGGTATGAGTGAAAAACTGTTTTTT.

With regard to this clonotype: Since a much larger clone is just one base distant, this may be a read error. The rearrangement links TRBV9 to TRBJ2-1; no clear D. The DNA end lines up better with TRBJ2-7; the J call may be wrong. The CDR3 length is 13 residues. CDR1 SGDLS and CDR2 YYNGEE come from the germline V gene. CDR3 region: CASSVGTYNEQYF. DNA of the CDR3: TGTGCCAGCAGCGTAGGGACCTACAATGAGCAGTACTTC.

This clonotype occurred once. J is TRBJ1-2 and V is TRBV7-9; D is unclear. Germline-derived CDR1 and CDR2 are SEHNR and FQNEAQ (reference sequence). The CDR3 is made up of 13 amino acids. Trimming pared 5 bases from V and 6 bases from J, leaving 13 bases between. The CDR3 DNA is TGTGCCAGCAGCCCACCTGACAAACATGGCTACACCTTC. Protein product: CASSPPDKHGYTF.

Note on this clonotype: A much larger clone is a single base away; this may be a read error. The V gene is TRBV6-5, the J gene TRBJ1-2; no clear D gene. Germline loops: CDR1 MNHEY, CDR2 SVGAGI. This CDR3 comprises 13 residues. The V end lost 5 bases, the J end lost 0 bases, and 7 bases lay between the germline ends. The CDR3 coding sequence is TGTGCCAGCAGTATACGGGCTAACTATGGCTACACCTTC. This gives the protein CASSIRANYGYTF.

For the CDR3, the DNA is TGTGCCAGCAGTAGTTTGGGTGGGGATTCACCCCTCCACTTT. Translating it yields CASSSLGGDSPLHF. The chain has TRBV27 and TRBJ1-6, with unresolved D. The CDR3 sequence is 14 residues long. Per germline, CDR1 MNHEY and CDR2 SMNVEV (reference sequence). V lost 5 bases and J 8 bases, leaving 13 bases between the germline ends.

Details on this clonotype: This may come from a read error, since a much larger clone is one base off. The rearrangement uses TRBV12-3 or TRBV12-4 and TRBJ2-1, with TRBD2 identical over 10 bases. The CDR3 loop spans 13 amino acids. In DNA form, the CDR3 reads TGTGCCAGCGGTAGCGGGGGGAACAATGAGCGGTTCTTC. Encoded protein: CASGSGGNNERFF.

The rearrangement joins TRBV21-1 to TRBJ1-5; TRBD1 was called by the table and not checked on the DNA. TRBV21-1 is a known pseudogene. The CDR3 runs 19 residues. The CDR3 protein is CASSKRYRDKIYSNQPQHF. The CDR3 coding sequence is TGTGCCAGCAGCAAAAGGTACCGGGACAAGATTTATAGCAATCAGCCCCAGCATTTT.

This clonotype was picked up many times. J is TRBJ1-2 and V is TRBV20-1; the match to TRBD1 covers 10 bases. The germline V gene encodes CDR1 DFQATT and CDR2 SNEGSKA (reference sequence). This CDR3 has 13 amino acids. V shed 6 bases, J shed 5 bases, and the junction held 6 bases outside the gene matches. CDR3 loop: CSARRDRGYGYTF. DNA for the CDR3: TGCAGTGCCCGGCGGGACAGGGGTTATGGCTACACCTTC.

This clonotype was found a few times. This chain joins TRBV4-1 and TRBJ1-2, with D possibly being TRBD1 (6 bases). This CDR3 has 14 amino acids. Germline V CDR1 and CDR2: MGHRA, YSYEKL. Deletions cut 6 bases from V and 0 bases from J, with 11 bases between. This CDR3 reads CASRFQGTNYGYTF. Written as DNA, the CDR3 is TGCGCCAGCAGGTTCCAGGGGACTAACTATGGCTACACCTTC.

This clonotype was detected many times. This chain joins TRBV9 and TRBJ2-5, with 9 bases lining up with TRBD2. CDR1 is SGDLS and CDR2 is YYNGEE in the germline V gene. The CDR3 length is 13 residues. The ends lost 7 bases at V and 5 bases at J; junction bases unmatched: 6. CDR3 amino acids: CASQGSGGETQYF. CDR3 coding DNA: TGTGCCAGCCAGGGTAGCGGGGGTGAGACCCAGTACTTC.

This sequence joins TRBV4-2 and TRBJ2-1; TRBD2 agrees at 14 bases. The junction had 5 bases not matched to a gene; V was cut back by 0 bases and J by 7 bases. CDR1 and CDR2 (germline): LGHNA, YNFKEQ. CDR3 size: 17 residues. CDR3 protein: CASSQDAGTSGRNEQFF. CDR3 bases: TGTGCCAGCAGCCAAGATGCCGGGACTAGCGGGAGAAATGAGCAGTTCTTC.

Regarding this clonotype: This sequence may be a read error, since a much larger clone differs from it by one base. J is TRBJ2-1 and V is TRBV14; D uncertain. With 4 bases removed from V and 9 bases from J, the gap between germline ends came to 13 bases. Germline-derived CDR1 and CDR2 are SGHDN and FVKESK. The CDR3 has 13 amino acids. CDR3 DNA sequence: TGTGCCAGCAGCCGAGTGTCGCCTAGTGAGCAGTTCTTC. The encoded protein is CASSRVSPSEQFF.

This clonotype was observed a handful of times. The chain employs TRBV10-1 and TRBJ2-5, with unresolved D. The DNA end is a closer match to TRBJ2-7, so the J assignment may be wrong. The CDR3 runs 12 residues. Germline values: CDR1 WNHNN, CDR2 SYGVQD (reference sequence). The CDR3 loop is CASSETFYEQYF. The CDR3 DNA follows: TGCGCCAGCAGCGAGACCTTCTACGAGCAGTACTTC.

CDR3 in amino acids: CASSITRNTGELFF. Here the CDR3 DNA reads TGTGCCAGCAGTATTACCAGGAACACCGGGGAGCTGTTTTTT. The rearrangement uses TRBV2 and TRBJ2-2; D call uncertain. CDR1 SNHLY and CDR2 FYNNEI come from the germline V gene. V dropped 5 bases and J dropped 1 base, with 8 bases sitting between them. The CDR3 is 14 residues long.

This chain uses TRBV7-2 with TRBJ1-6; TRBD1 might be the D (5 bases). V lost 2 bases and J 7 bases, leaving 15 bases between the germline ends. The CDR3 has 16 amino acids. Germline V gene sequence: CDR1 SGHTA, CDR2 FQGNSA. CDR3 sequence (DNA): TGTGCCAGCAGCTTACGGGTGCGGCGGGGCAATTCACCCCTCCACTTT. Its protein is CASSLRVRRGNSPLHF.

The chain carries TRBV9 and TRBJ2-7; 10 bases agree with TRBD2. V gave up 2 bases and J gave up 7 bases; unmatched junction bases: 12. Germline values: CDR1 SGDLS, CDR2 YYNGEE. The CDR3 is made up of 16 amino acids. CDR3 protein: CASSVVLAGARDEQYF. CDR3 coding DNA: TGTGCCAGCAGCGTGGTCCTAGCGGGAGCAAGGGATGAGCAGTACTTC.

This clonotype was found many times. V is TRBV10-3 and J is TRBJ2-1, with a possible D match to TRBD2 (6 bases). The CDR3 is 12 amino acids. Germline loops: CDR1 ENHRY, CDR2 SYGVKD. The V end was cut by 3 bases, the J end by 7 bases, with 7 bases between. CDR3 amino acids: CAISERENEQFF. CDR3 DNA sequence: TGTGCCATCAGTGAACGGGAGAATGAGCAGTTCTTC.

The genes are TRBV20-1 and TRBJ2-3, with D possibly TRBD2 on 6 matching bases. This CDR3 region has 16 residues. The germline CDR1 and CDR2 sequences are DFQATT and SNEGSKA (reference sequence). V shed 3 bases and J shed 0 bases, with 16 bases lying between them. The CDR3 sequence: CSARTGEDASTDTQYF. DNA of the CDR3: TGCAGTGCTAGGACGGGAGAGGACGCTAGCACAGATACGCAGTATTTT.

This rearrangement joins TRBV29-1 to TRBJ2-5; tentatively, D is TRBD1 or TRBD2 (6 bases each). The CDR3 has 14 amino acids. Germline assignment: CDR1 SQVTM and CDR2 ANQGSEA. V dropped 4 bases and J dropped 1 base, with 13 bases sitting between them. This chain's CDR3 is CSVGQGRSQETQYF. DNA of the CDR3: TGCAGCGTTGGGCAGGGGAGGTCCCAAGAGACCCAGTACTTC.